The clone carrying this TCR beta chain was counted between two and nine times. Its antigen is still unknown. The CDR3 consists of 16 residues. The junction had 6 bases not matched to a gene; V was cut back by 2 bases and J by 2 bases. The germline V gene has CDR1 MNHEY and CDR2 SVGAGI. With 60 Vbeta and 13 Jbeta primers, the PCR was carried out. The assay was immunoSEQ multiplex PCR, and TCRdb's table has in-frame clones only and misses some. The table records around 150,000 clones, around three fifths of them present only once. The data stem from a study of cytomegalovirus exposure and HLA in healthy donors. Overall study results and limits: Roughly even sequencing depth across donors was the assumption behind the presence/absence analyses. By a later analysis, the bulk of CMV-associated TCR beta chains appeared HLA-restricted. A later analysis revealed that TCR association rates differed between HLA loci, peaking at DRB1 and bottoming out at HLA-C.

This sequence joins TRBV6-5 and TRBJ2-3, with 8 bases fitting TRBD1. The sequence derives from a woman aged 30 to 39 in good health and CMV-seropositive. The sample taken for sequencing was PBMCs. The CDR3 nucleotides read TGTGCCAGCAGTTACGCCCCGGGACAGGCCACAGATACGCAGTATTTT. Protein: CASSYAPGQATDTQYF.